These T cell receptor beta chains were read from a single sample in a study of T cells after yellow fever vaccination. TCRdb reanalysed the 5' RACE reads using MiXCR and keeps one entry per CDR3 protein. The sample has more than 450,000 distinct CDR3 sequences; 20% to 25% are singletons. Sample: PBMCs, taken approximately 22 days after the first yellow fever vaccination. These receptors originate from a man younger than 30 who received the YFV17D yellow fever vaccine. The conserved cysteine and the conserved F or W are not part of the CDR3 here.

V gene: TRBV5-1; J gene: TRBJ1-3; CDR3 protein: ASSFGGAPGNTIY
V gene: TRBV21-1; J gene: TRBJ2-5; CDR3 protein: ASSKPGRMGRRQETQY
V gene: TRBV25-1; J gene: TRBJ2-7; CDR3 protein: ASSEAGTGAGEQY
V gene: TRBV20-1; J gene: TRBJ2-1; CDR3 protein: SARVGLVPNEQF
V gene: TRBV6-2/TRBV6-3; J gene: TRBJ2-1; CDR3 protein: ASSYYDRGSYNEQF
V gene: TRBV18; J gene: TRBJ2-5; CDR3 protein: ASSPKAYVVAGKETQY
V gene: TRBV7-8; J gene: TRBJ2-7; CDR3 protein: ASSSSFTADEQY
V gene: TRBV12-3/TRBV12-4; J gene: TRBJ1-3; CDR3 protein: ASSKQGGGNTIY
V gene: TRBV10-2; J gene: TRBJ2-1; CDR3 protein: ASSGTRLGGLGYNEQF
V gene: TRBV20-1; J gene: TRBJ2-1; CDR3 protein: SARSSGAEQF
V gene: TRBV7-2; J gene: TRBJ2-1; CDR3 protein: ASSLDFLNEQF
V gene: TRBV5-6; J gene: TRBJ2-3; CDR3 protein: ASSLGTGSLDTQY
V gene: TRBV10-3; J gene: TRBJ2-1; CDR3 protein: AISVSGSGGQYNEQF
V gene: TRBV29-1; J gene: TRBJ2-2; CDR3 protein: SAEGGPGELF
V gene: TRBV29-1; J gene: TRBJ2-3; CDR3 protein: SVVGGGTGTDTQY
V gene: TRBV18; J gene: TRBJ1-1; CDR3 protein: ASSRGTEAEAF
V gene: TRBV28; J gene: TRBJ2-1; CDR3 protein: ASSSAVNEQF
V gene: TRBV24-1; J gene: TRBJ2-3; CDR3 protein: AMGTSGDTSTDTQY
V gene: TRBV4-1; J gene: TRBJ2-3; CDR3 protein: ASSQAPRSDTQY
V gene: TRBV19; J gene: TRBJ1-1; CDR3 protein: ASRIGGLNTEAF
V gene: TRBV5-1; J gene: TRBJ2-1; CDR3 protein: ASSTEPGQGYYEQF
V gene: TRBV12-3/TRBV12-4; J gene: TRBJ1-4; CDR3 protein: ASSFRAGSEKLF
V gene: TRBV12-5; J gene: TRBJ1-1; CDR3 protein: ASGNRNTEAF
V gene: TRBV5-1; J gene: TRBJ2-7; CDR3 protein: ASSPGRGEAYEQY
V gene: TRBV19; J gene: TRBJ1-4; CDR3 protein: ASSIGGRIEKLF
V gene: TRBV5-6; J gene: TRBJ1-2; CDR3 protein: ASSFRGARYGYT
V gene: TRBV13; J gene: TRBJ2-1; CDR3 protein: ASSPGPSGDTYNEQF
V gene: TRBV7-8; J gene: TRBJ1-1; CDR3 protein: ASTMNQGRTEAF
V gene: TRBV2; J gene: TRBJ2-2; CDR3 protein: ASEGRTSGGMHTGELF
V gene: TRBV12-3/TRBV12-4; J gene: TRBJ1-2; CDR3 protein: ASSRPPGRNLDGYT
V gene: TRBV20-1; J gene: TRBJ2-5; CDR3 protein: SASRQSQETQY